The rows below give T cell receptor beta chains drawn from one sample of a study of blood T cell repertoires in COVID-19. Sequencing used immunoSEQ multiplex PCR; TCRdb keeps in-frame clones, though not all of them. This sample has 65,000 to 75,000 clones, with around 82% found just once. Sequencing was done on a sample of peripheral blood. These receptors were collected from a human donor in a cohort sampled during active COVID-19. Each CDR3 is given with its conserved first and last residue. D genes are given only for firm matches.

j_gene,v_gene,d_gene,CDR3aa
TRBJ2-7,TRBV11-2,TRBD2,CASSLGTRLYEQYF
TRBJ2-3,TRBV29-1,TRBD2,CSVEDRRLAGGVNTQYF
TRBJ2-5,TRBV21-1,.,CASSKKMRICGRRETQYF
TRBJ1-5,TRBV7-4,.,CASSGRELNQPQHF
TRBJ1-4,TRBV3-1/TRBV3-2,TRBD1,CASSLGGSGANEKLFF
TRBJ2-7,TRBV6-1,TRBD2,CASSETAGGPYEQYF
TRBJ1-1,TRBV19,TRBD1,CASSTRQGRGNTEAFF
TRBJ2-2,TRBV15,.,CATTFEGHGELFF
TRBJ1-5,TRBV5-6,.,CASSLAQGSDVTQPQHF
TRBJ1-5,TRBV4-1,.,CASSQDRGQPQHF
TRBJ1-1,TRBV19,.,CATRGVTEAFF
TRBJ2-1,TRBV27,TRBD2,CASSFSESGMGGLAAQFF
TRBJ1-3,TRBV29-1,.,CSVESNVPRTDPRNTIYF